The rows below give T cell receptor beta chains drawn from one sample of a study of blood T cell repertoires in COVID-19. The assay was immunoSEQ multiplex PCR, and TCRdb's table has in-frame clones only and misses some. The table lists hundreds of thousands of clones, around 86% of them singletons. Source material: peripheral blood. These receptors were taken from a man aged 50 to 59 with COVID-19, enrolled during active disease. CDR3s include the opening cysteine and the closing phenylalanine or tryptophan. A D gene is named only where the DNA matches it firmly. Not all rows give a size; the values are once, few, many and, for expanded clones, a class.

TRBV19	-	TRBJ2-2	TRBD2	CASSRGLGAGELFF	TGTGCCAGTAGCCGCGGACTAGGGGCCGGGGAGCTGTTTTTT
TRBV6-5	-	TRBJ2-2	-	CASSYSGSNTGELFF	TGTGCCAGCAGTTACTCGGGCTCGAACACCGGGGAGCTGTTTTTT
TRBV24-1	-	TRBJ2-1	TRBD1	CATSDGGSGTAQFYEQFF	TGTGCCACCAGTGATGGCGGCTCCGGGACAGCCCAATTCTATGAGCAGTTCTTC
TRBV6-2/TRBV6-3	once	TRBJ1-1	TRBD1	CASSSLGTGNTEAFF	TGTGCCAGCAGTTCTTTAGGGACAGGAAACACTGAAGCTTTCTTT
TRBV6-6	-	TRBJ1-1	-	CASSFPSTGGITEAFF	TGTGCCAGCAGTTTCCCCTCAACGGGGGGGATCACTGAAGCTTTCTTT
TRBV9	few	TRBJ2-7	TRBD2	CASSESGSTGYEQYF	TGTGCCAGCAGCGAGAGCGGGAGTACAGGCTACGAGCAGTACTTC
TRBV19	-	TRBJ2-1	TRBD2	CASGRVAGEQFF	TGTGCCAGCGGGAGGGTTGCCGGTGAGCAGTTCTTC
TRBV3-1/TRBV3-2	-	TRBJ1-6	-	CASSQDGGSYNSPLHF	TGTGCCAGCAGCCAAGATGGAGGCTCCTATAATTCACCCCTCCACTTT
TRBV29-1	few	TRBJ2-1	TRBD2	CSVAGGRDEQFF	TGCAGCGTTGCCGGGGGGAGGGATGAGCAGTTCTTC
TRBV11-2	-	TRBJ2-5	TRBD1	CASSPNRGRKTQYF	TGTGCCAGCAGCCCCAACAGGGGTCGGAAGACCCAGTACTTC
TRBV19	-	TRBJ2-1	TRBD2	CASSILPSGSSHEQFF	TGTGCCAGTAGTATTCTGCCTAGCGGGAGTTCCCATGAGCAGTTCTTC
TRBV18	-	TRBJ2-7	-	CASSPPAAAPYEQYF	TGTGCCAGCTCACCACCGGCGGCAGCCCCCTACGAGCAGTACTTC
TRBV5-1	-	TRBJ2-7	TRBD1	CASSAGTGAYEQYF	TGCGCCAGCAGCGCCGGGACAGGGGCCTACGAGCAGTACTTC
TRBV6-5	-	TRBJ2-7	-	CASSYSGRVRHEQYF	TGTGCCAGCAGTTACTCGGGCAGGGTTCGACACGAGCAGTACTTC
TRBV29-1	few	TRBJ2-2	TRBD2	CSVGTSGTGELFF	TGCAGCGTCGGGACTAGCGGGACCGGGGAGCTGTTTTTT
TRBV25-1	-	TRBJ2-3	-	CASSAGRSNTATDTQYF	TGTGCCAGCAGTGCGGGGAGAAGCAATACTGCCACAGATACGCAGTATTTT
TRBV5-4	-	TRBJ2-1	TRBD2	CASSEGLAGVVNEQFF	TGTGCCAGCAGCGAGGGACTAGCGGGAGTGGTGAATGAGCAGTTCTTC
TRBV2	-	TRBJ1-2	-	CASSAGGYGYTF	TGTGCCAGCAGTGCCGGGGGCTATGGCTACACCTTC
TRBV4-2	-	TRBJ1-1	-	CASSPSEGIEAFF	TGTGCCAGCAGCCCATCGGAGGGGATCGAAGCTTTCTTT
TRBV2	-	TRBJ2-7	-	CASRATGYEQYF	TGTGCCAGCAGAGCTACAGGCTACGAGCAGTACTTC
TRBV11-2	-	TRBJ1-2	-	CASSSPDIRGSYGYTF	TGTGCCAGCAGCTCCCCAGACATTCGGGGATCCTATGGCTACACCTTC
TRBV5-1	-	TRBJ1-6	TRBD1	CASSLADRTNSPLHF	TGCGCCAGCAGCTTGGCGGACAGGACAAATTCACCCCTCCACTTT
TRBV19	-	TRBJ1-1	TRBD1	CASSKSGQGLGSWGNTEAFF	TGTGCCAGTAGTAAATCGGGACAGGGGTTGGGCTCCTGGGGGAACACTGAAGCTTTCTTT
TRBV9	-	TRBJ1-2	-	CASKQGVGYGYTF	TGTGCCAGCAAACAGGGCGTGGGCTATGGCTACACCTTC
TRBV5-4	-	TRBJ1-3	-	CASSLGPAGNTIYF	TGTGCCAGCAGCTTGGGGCCAGCTGGAAACACCATATATTTT
TRBV7-2	-	TRBJ1-2	-	CASSRTVNYGYTF	TGTGCCAGCAGCCGGACAGTTAACTATGGCTACACCTTC
TRBV24-1	-	TRBJ2-1	TRBD1	CATSRKTGTGDNEQFF	TGTGCCACCAGTCGGAAAACCGGGACAGGGGACAATGAGCAGTTCTTC
TRBV30	-	TRBJ1-2	-	CAWSGGLKDYGYTF	TGTGCCTGGAGTGGAGGACTAAAGGACTATGGCTACACCTTC
TRBV7-9	-	TRBJ1-1	TRBD1	CASKDTTGGWDTEAFF	TGTGCCAGCAAAGATACAACAGGGGGCTGGGACACTGAAGCTTTCTTT
TRBV6-5	-	TRBJ2-7	-	CASQRSRRAYEQYF	TGTGCCAGCCAGCGATCAAGACGAGCCTACGAGCAGTACTTC
TRBV5-6	-	TRBJ2-7	-	CASSFGQVSYEQYF	TGTGCCAGCAGCTTCGGCCAGGTCTCCTACGAGCAGTACTTC
TRBV6-6	-	TRBJ1-2	TRBD1	CASNADSGTGLYGYTF	TGTGCCAGCAATGCAGACTCCGGGACAGGACTATATGGCTACACCTTC
TRBV14	-	TRBJ2-2	TRBD1	CASSPNPGGTGELFF	TGTGCCAGCAGCCCAAACCCAGGGGGCACCGGGGAGCTGTTTTTT
TRBV19	-	TRBJ2-2	-	CASNTNSGTGELFF	TGTGCCAGTAATACAAATTCGGGCACCGGGGAGCTGTTTTTT
TRBV5-5	-	TRBJ1-2	-	CASSWKSGLIYGGGYTF	TGTGCCAGCAGCTGGAAATCGGGACTAATATACGGTGGTGGCTACACCTTC
TRBV12-3/TRBV12-4	once	TRBJ1-5	TRBD1	CASSRDSDQPQHF	TGTGCCAGCAGTCGGGACAGCGATCAGCCCCAGCATTTT
TRBV12-5	-	TRBJ2-5	TRBD2	CASGLGASGGLQETQYF	TGTGCTAGTGGTTTGGGGGCTAGCGGGGGGCTCCAAGAGACCCAGTACTTC
TRBV5-5	-	TRBJ1-6	-	CASSLGGFDNSPLHF	TGTGCCAGCAGCTTGGGGGGCTTCGATAATTCACCCCTCCACTTT
TRBV18	once	TRBJ2-5	-	CASSPSGRGVGETQYF	TGTGCCAGCTCACCGTCGGGCAGGGGTGTAGGAGAGACCCAGTACTTC
TRBV7-2	-	TRBJ1-5	-	CASSSQGYQPQHF	TGTGCCAGCAGCTCACAGGGATACCAGCCCCAGCATTTT
TRBV6-4	-	TRBJ1-2	TRBD1	CASSRTGADYTF	TGTGCCAGCAGTCGGACAGGGGCTGACTACACCTTC
TRBV7-2	-	TRBJ1-5	-	CASSLGGQGSNQPQHF	TGTGCCAGCAGCTTAGGCGGTCAGGGGAGCAATCAGCCCCAGCATTTT
TRBV10-3	-	TRBJ1-3	-	CAITSGHPGNTIYF	TGTGCCATCACATCAGGGCATCCCGGAAACACCATATATTTT
TRBV9	once	TRBJ2-1	-	CASSSRDLYNEQFF	TGTGCCAGCAGCTCGCGGGACTTATACAATGAGCAGTTCTTC
TRBV6-5	once	TRBJ1-3	TRBD1	CASSYSGQGGNTIYF	TGTGCCAGCAGTTATTCCGGACAGGGGGGAAACACCATATATTTT
TRBV7-3	-	TRBJ2-3	-	CASSQGHTDTQYF	TGTGCCAGCAGCCAGGGACACACAGATACGCAGTATTTT
TRBV6-5	few	TRBJ1-3	TRBD1	CASSYSRTGSGNTIYF	TGTGCCAGCAGTTACTCGAGGACAGGGTCTGGAAACACCATATATTTT
TRBV7-6	-	TRBJ2-7	TRBD2	CASSLAGLAGEDEQYF	TGTGCCAGCAGCTTAGCGGGGTTAGCGGGAGAGGACGAGCAGTACTTC
TRBV27	-	TRBJ2-2	TRBD1	CASSVRQGANTGELFF	TGTGCCAGCAGTGTCCGACAGGGAGCGAACACCGGGGAGCTGTTTTTT
TRBV5-6	-	TRBJ2-3	-	CASSSGHQTDTQYF	TGTGCCAGCAGCTCGGGACACCAGACAGATACGCAGTATTTT
TRBV24-1	-	TRBJ2-7	-	CATSDLQAKNSYEQYF	TGTGCCACCAGTGATTTGCAGGCCAAAAACTCCTACGAGCAGTACTTC
TRBV19	-	TRBJ2-1	-	CTTQGDNEQFF	TGTACAACACAGGGAGACAATGAGCAGTTCTTC
TRBV6-5	many	TRBJ2-7	-	CASSYRRGGAYEQYF	TGTGCCAGCAGTTACCGGCGGGGAGGAGCCTACGAGCAGTACTTC